This entry lists 13 T cell receptor beta chains sequenced from one sample in a study of persistence of HIV-infected CD4 T cells. The stimulus was lysate of CMV-infected fibroblasts, about 10 ug/mL. CD4+ T cells upregulating both CD40 ligand and CD69 were sorted as responding cells. No antigen is known for these receptors. The immunoSEQ assay was version 4, run in survey mode. The protocol was immunoSEQ multiplex PCR, while the TCRdb copy is restricted to in-frame clones and leaves out a portion. The sample has approximately 12,000 clones; over 60% are singletons. This sample comprised CD4+ T cells sorted from PBMCs after roughly 19-hour stimulation, obtained from a patient who received antiretroviral therapy. The receptors were sampled from an adult man with HIV who was CMV-seropositive.

V is TRBV28 and J is TRBJ2-1; possibly TRBD1 for D (6 bases). V lost 5 bases and J 0 bases, leaving 11 bases between the germline ends. There are 15 residues in the CDR3. Germline V gives CDR1 MDHEN, CDR2 SYDVKM. CDR3 coding DNA: TGTGCCAGCAGTGGGGTAGGGGGCTCCTACAATGAGCAGTTCTTC. As protein: CASSGVGGSYNEQFF.

This chain connects TRBV29-1 to TRBJ2-1; TRBD1 matches at 7 bases. The CDR3 consists of 16 residues. J gave up 8 bases and V 4 bases, and 17 bases lay outside the gene matches. Germline lookup yields CDR1 SQVTM and CDR2 ANQGSEA. The CDR3 here is CSVVGRTGQIGYEQFF. The CDR3 DNA follows: TGCAGCGTTGTCGGCCGAACGGGACAGATCGGGTATGAGCAGTTCTTC.

The CDR3 here is CASSHPGAYNEQFF. The CDR3 DNA reads as TGTGCCAGCAGCCACCCCGGTGCCTACAATGAGCAGTTCTTC. The rearrangement joins TRBV3-1 (or the pseudogene TRBV3-2) to TRBJ2-1; unclear D gene. Trimming cost V 3 bases and J 2 bases, with 8 bases left between them. This CDR3 is 14 amino acids long. Germline lookup yields CDR1 LGHDT and CDR2 YNNKEL (reference sequence).

Within the sample, this clone is medium-sized. The chain employs TRBV6-5 and TRBJ2-7; 8 bases agree with TRBD1. This CDR3 has 14 residues. Germline CDR1 reads MNHEY; CDR2 reads SVGAGI. J was trimmed by 7 bases and V by 6 bases; bases with no gene match: 11. The CDR3 spells CASRAGGVLREQYF. CDR3 DNA sequence: TGTGCCAGCAGAGCAGGGGGCGTTTTACGGGAGCAGTACTTC.

The J gene is TRBJ2-1, the V gene TRBV14; D is unclear. The V gene's germline CDR1 is SGHDN and CDR2 FVKESK. With 3 bases removed from V and 3 bases from J, the gap between germline ends came to 6 bases. This CDR3 region has 13 residues. The CDR3 here is CASSQGFYNEQFF. The CDR3 bases are TGTGCCAGCAGCCAGGGGTTCTACAATGAGCAGTTCTTC.

J is TRBJ2-1 and V is TRBV5-1, with 14 bases lining up with TRBD2. V was pared by 3 bases and J by 9 bases, with 2 bases of the junction left unmatched. CDR3 length equals 14 residues. Germline-derived CDR1 and CDR2 are SGHRS and YFSETQ. CDR3 sequence (DNA): TGCGCCAGCAGCTCGACTAGCGGGGGGGCTGAGCAGTTCTTC. Translating gives CASSSTSGGAEQFF.

This chain joins TRBV10-2 and TRBJ1-5; the match to TRBD1 covers 8 bases. The CDR3 is 17 residues long. Unmatched junction bases numbered 11, after V lost 3 bases and J lost 4 bases. Germline assignment: CDR1 WSHSY and CDR2 SAAADI. Written as DNA, the CDR3 is TGCGCCAGCAGTGACCGAAGCCAGGGGGCCCTAAATCAGCCCCAGCATTTT. It is translated as CASSDRSQGALNQPQHF.

The chain combines TRBV7-6 with TRBJ2-1; 7 bases align to TRBD1. This CDR3 has 15 amino acids. The germline V gene encodes CDR1 SGHVS and CDR2 FNYEAQ. Trimming at V came to 1 base and at J to 10 bases, leaving 10 bases not matched to a gene. The CDR3 DNA sequence: TGTGCCAGCAGCTTAGGGGCAGGGGGTTTAGGGGAGCAGTTCTTC. Amino acids: CASSLGAGGLGEQFF. Variable domain in full (rest from reference TRBV7-6 and TRBJ2-1): GAGVSQSPRYKVTKRGQDVALRCDPISGHVSLYWYRQALGQGPEFLTYFNYEAQQDKSGLPNDRFSAERPEGSISTLTIQRTEQRDSAMYRCASSLGAGGLGEQFFGPGTRLTVL.

The chain is built from TRBV11-2 and TRBJ2-1; D is possibly TRBD1 (5 bases). The V and J ends lost 2 bases and 14 bases respectively, with 13 bases between them. The length of the CDR3 is 12 residues. Germline V gives CDR1 SGHAT, CDR2 FQNNGV. The CDR3 DNA reads as TGTGCCAGCAGCTTATTGGTCACAGGCGAGTTCTTC. It yields the protein CASSLLVTGEFF.

The chain couples TRBV7-2 to TRBJ2-7; maybe TRBD1 (5 bases). CDR3 length: 13 residues. Germline assignment: CDR1 SGHTA and CDR2 FQGNSA. Deletions cut 1 base from V and 12 bases from J, with 16 bases between. CDR3 in DNA: TGTGCCAGCAGCTTAGGCAGGGCATCCGTGACGTACTTC. Protein: CASSLGRASVTYF. The variable domain in full, completed from reference TRBV7-2 and TRBJ2-7, reads GAGVSQSPSNKVTEKGKDVELRCDPISGHTALYWYRQSLGQGLEFLIYFQGNSAPDKSGLPSDRFSAERTGGSVSTLTIQRTQQEDSAVYLCASSLGRASVTYFGPGTRLTVT.

The chain uses TRBV5-6 and TRBJ2-7; D possibly uses TRBD1 or TRBD2 (5 bases each). The CDR3 has 13 residues. The V end was cut by 0 bases, the J end by 4 bases, with 8 bases between. CDR1 and CDR2 from the germline V gene are SGHDT and YYEEEE. CDR3 protein: CASSLAEGYEQYF. DNA of the CDR3: TGTGCCAGCAGCTTGGCCGAGGGGTACGAGCAGTACTTC. The full variable domain, completed using reference TRBV5-6 and TRBJ2-7, is DAGVTQSPTHLIKTRGQQVTLRCSPKSGHDTVSWYQQALGQGPQFIFQYYEEEERQRGNFPDRFSGHQFPNYSSELNVNALLLGDSALYLCASSLAEGYEQYFGPGTRLTVT.

V usage is TRBV7-3 and J usage is TRBJ1-6, with a tentative D call TRBD1 (5 bases). Trimming stripped 3 bases from V and 8 bases from J, with 8 bases between. The CDR3 loop spans 13 amino acids. Germline CDR1 is SGHTA and CDR2 is FQGTGA. The CDR3 is CASSFARDSPLHF. CDR3 sequence (DNA): TGTGCCAGCAGCTTCGCCAGGGATTCACCCCTCCACTTT.

The rearrangement joins TRBV24-1 to TRBJ1-3; 9 nucleotides agree with TRBD1. The CDR3 loop spans 15 amino acids. Germline-derived CDR1 and CDR2 are KGHDR and SFDVKD. J gave up 3 bases and V 8 bases, and 7 bases lay outside the gene matches. The CDR3 bases are TGTGCCACCATTTGGGGACAGGGAAATGGAAACACCATATATTTT. It is translated as CATIWGQGNGNTIYF.